This is a list of T cell receptor beta chains from one sample in a study of T cell repertoires in aging, cancer and after chemotherapy. TCRdb re-analysed the multiplex PCR reads in MiXCR, keeping a single row per CDR3 protein. The sample has over 8,500 distinct CDR3 sequences, roughly a quarter seen once. The specimen was blood. The source is a human donor in good health. Each CDR3 is given with its conserved first and last residue. D genes are given only for firm matches. Clone size is stated in some rows and not others, as once, few, many or a class when expanded.

D gene	CDR3 length	V gene	clone size	J gene	CDR3 DNA	CDR3 protein
TRBD2	17	TRBV28	-	TRBJ2-7	TGTGCCAGCACCAGTTTCCCGAGGGGCGGGGGGACCTACGAGCAGTACTTC	CASTSFPRGGGTYEQYF
TRBD2	13	TRBV6-5	-	TRBJ2-2	TGTGCCAGCAGTGCGGGGGGGTCTGGGGAGCTGTTTTTT	CASSAGGSGELFF
-	13	TRBV12-3/TRBV12-4	-	TRBJ1-1	TGTGCCAGCAGCAGAGGTGCGGGCACTGAAGCTTTCTTT	CASSRGAGTEAFF
-	17	TRBV7-9	few	TRBJ2-1	TGTGCCAGCAGCACCACGTGGTCTGCCATCTCCTACAATGAGCAGTTCTTC	CASSTTWSAISYNEQFF
-	15	TRBV4-3	-	TRBJ2-7	TGCGCCAGCAGCCAAACCAGGGGTGGACCCTACGAGCAGTACTTC	CASSQTRGGPYEQYF
-	15	TRBV28	-	TRBJ1-5	TGTGCCGGGACCGGAGGGGGTGGGAGCAATCAGCCCCAGCATTTT	CAGTGGGGSNQPQHF
-	13	TRBV18	-	TRBJ2-5	TGTGCCAGCTCACCGGGGTCGCTAGAGACCCAGTACTTC	CASSPGSLETQYF
TRBD2	15	TRBV18	-	TRBJ2-3	TGTGCCAGCTCACCTCAGCTAGCGGGAGAGTGGGCGCAGTATTTT	CASSPQLAGEWAQYF
-	10	TRBV6-5	medium-sized	TRBJ1-2	TGTGCCACCCGTAACTATGGCTACACCTTC	CATRNYGYTF
-	16	TRBV6-2/TRBV6-3	large	TRBJ2-6	TGTGCCAGCAGTTCCCTCGGCGGTTCTGGGGCCAACGTCCTGACTTTC	CASSSLGGSGANVLTF
-	13	TRBV15	medium-sized	TRBJ1-4	TGTGCCACCAGCAAGGGGTCTGGCGAAAAACTGTTTTTT	CATSKGSGEKLFF
-	13	TRBV12-3/TRBV12-4	few	TRBJ2-1	TGTGCCAGCAGTTGGCTACGGGGCAATGAGCAGTTCTTC	CASSWLRGNEQFF
TRBD2	14	TRBV6-2/TRBV6-3	few	TRBJ2-1	TGTGCCAGCAACCTAGCGGGAGGGCACAATGAGCAGTTCTTC	CASNLAGGHNEQFF
TRBD1	13	TRBV30	medium-sized	TRBJ2-1	TGTGCCTGGAGTGCGACAGGGGTCAATGAGCAGTTCTTC	CAWSATGVNEQFF
-	15	TRBV18	few	TRBJ2-5	TGTGCCAGCTCACCACCGATGACGGTCCTTCGGACCCAGTACTTC	CASSPPMTVLRTQYF
-	12	TRBV6-5	medium-sized	TRBJ1-1	TGTGCCAGCACCGAGGGAAATACTGAAGCTTTCTTT	CASTEGNTEAFF
-	17	TRBV6-2/TRBV6-3	-	TRBJ2-6	TGTGCCAGCAGTGAACAACGGGCTCTCTCTGGGGCCAACGTCCTGACTTTC	CASSEQRALSGANVLTF
-	13	TRBV28	medium-sized	TRBJ2-7	TGTGCCAGCAGTCGCGACACCGCCTACGAGCAGTACTTC	CASSRDTAYEQYF
TRBD1	15	TRBV6-2/TRBV6-3	-	TRBJ2-7	TGTGCCAGCAGCAACCAGGGGACAGGGGCGTACGAGCAGTACTTC	CASSNQGTGAYEQYF
-	13	TRBV2	-	TRBJ2-1	TGTGCCAGCAGTGAATTACCTAGGGATCGGCAGTTCTTC	CASSELPRDRQFF
TRBD2	16	TRBV6-1	-	TRBJ2-3	TGTGCCAGCAGTGACGGTGGCGGGGGGGCTTCAGATACGCAGTATTTT	CASSDGGGGASDTQYF
-	15	TRBV20-1	-	TRBJ1-1	TGCAGTGCTAAAGAAGGGGGGGGGGGCGGTACTGAAGCTTTCTTT	CSAKEGGGGGTEAFF
-	15	TRBV5-1	few	TRBJ1-2	TGCGCCAGCAGCTTGGATTTAGGCGGTAACTATGGCTACACCTTC	CASSLDLGGNYGYTF
TRBD2	16	TRBV28	-	TRBJ2-7	TGTGCCAGCAGTTTTGCCGGACTAGCGCACTCCTACGAGCAGTACTTC	CASSFAGLAHSYEQYF
-	15	TRBV6-2/TRBV6-3	once	TRBJ2-5	TGTGCCAGCAGTTACGGCTCGGGAATGGGAGAGACCCAGTACTTC	CASSYGSGMGETQYF
-	16	TRBV28	-	TRBJ2-6	TGTGCCAGCAGTTCCGAAGACATCTCTGGGGCCAACGTCCTGACTTTC	CASSSEDISGANVLTF
TRBD2	14	TRBV20-1	few	TRBJ2-1	TGCAGTGCTGTTAGCGGGAGAGGGTACAATGAGCAGTTCTTC	CSAVSGRGYNEQFF
-	18	TRBV20-1	-	TRBJ1-1	TGCAGTGCTAGAGATAGGGGAGGGGCCCTCCTTAGAGGGACTGAAGCTTTCTTT	CSARDRGGALLRGTEAFF
-	13	TRBV11-2	medium-sized	TRBJ1-2	TGTGCCAGCAGCCTCGACAGAAGCTATGGCTACACCTTC	CASSLDRSYGYTF
TRBD1	14	TRBV7-2	few	TRBJ2-7	TGTGCCAGCAGTTACGGACAGGGGGGTCGCGAGCAGTACTTC	CASSYGQGGREQYF
-	15	TRBV12-3/TRBV12-4	few	TRBJ2-5	TGTGCCAGCAGTTTAGGGCTAGCCGAAAAAGAGACCCAGTACTTC	CASSLGLAEKETQYF
-	12	TRBV19	few	TRBJ1-1	TGTGCCAGTTTTAACAGGGCGTATGAAGCTTTCTTT	CASFNRAYEAFF
-	11	TRBV27	-	TRBJ2-5	TGTGCCAGCAGTTTGGGGCGATCAATGTTCTTC	CASSLGRSMFF
-	16	TRBV12-3/TRBV12-4	few	TRBJ2-2	TGTGCCAGCAGACCCCGCGGAGGGTTTAACACCGGGGAGCTGTTTTTT	CASRPRGGFNTGELFF
-	16	TRBV5-1	-	TRBJ2-1	TGCGCCAGCAGCTTGGCGGTTGGGGGCTACTACAATGAGCAGTTCTTC	CASSLAVGGYYNEQFF
TRBD2	15	TRBV12-3/TRBV12-4	-	TRBJ2-2	TGTGCCAGCACCGGGGGGGGGGCCGGCACCGGGGAGCTGTTTTTT	CASTGGGAGTGELFF
TRBD2	14	TRBV20-1	-	TRBJ2-1	TGCAGTGCTTACACTAGCGGGAGGACAGATGAGCAGTTCTTC	CSAYTSGRTDEQFF
TRBD1	15	TRBV5-4	-	TRBJ1-2	TGTGCCAGCAGTACCCCCGGGACAGCCCTCTATGGCTACACCTTC	CASSTPGTALYGYTF
-	14	TRBV30	medium-sized	TRBJ1-2	TGTGCCTGGAGTGTATTGCAGGGGCGGGATGGCTACACCTTC	CAWSVLQGRDGYTF
-	15	TRBV20-1	-	TRBJ1-1	TGCATGGTGTCGACCGCCACATCGTCGAACACTGAAGCTTTCTTT	CMVSTATSSNTEAFF
-	15	TRBV5-1	-	TRBJ2-3	TGTGCCAGCAGCGTGCTAGCTAAGTCCACAGATACGCAGTATTTT	CASSVLAKSTDTQYF
-	13	TRBV20-1	-	TRBJ2-1	TGCAGTGCTAGAGAAGGGCAGAACAATGAGCAGTTCTTC	CSAREGQNNEQFF
-	16	TRBV20-1	-	TRBJ2-7	TGCAGTGCTAGAGCCGGAGGCAGCCGTGGGTCCTACGAGCAGTACTTC	CSARAGGSRGSYEQYF
-	13	TRBV27	medium-sized	TRBJ1-2	TGTGCCAGCAGAGCGGGGGCGATCTATGGCTACACCTTC	CASRAGAIYGYTF
TRBD2	19	TRBV28	-	TRBJ2-7	TGTGCCAGCATTTCTAGCGGGACCCAGGACAAAGAGGGATCCTACGAGCAGTACTTC	CASISSGTQDKEGSYEQYF
-	13	TRBV5-5	medium-sized	TRBJ1-2	TGTGCCAGCAGCTTAGGGTCTGAGGAGGGCTACACCTTC	CASSLGSEEGYTF
-	14	TRBV7-9	-	TRBJ1-1	TGTGCCAGCAGACACAATCAGGGGCACACTGAAGCTTTCTTT	CASRHNQGHTEAFF
TRBD1	14	TRBV12-3/TRBV12-4	medium-sized	TRBJ2-7	TGTGCCAGCAGTCCCGGGACAGGGCTGTACGAGCAGTACTTC	CASSPGTGLYEQYF
-	14	TRBV20-1	medium-sized	TRBJ1-1	TGCAGTGCCCCTCTGGGGGGTAGGGACACTGAAGCTTTCTTT	CSAPLGGRDTEAFF
TRBD1	13	TRBV18	few	TRBJ2-5	TGTGCCAGCTCACTACAGGGGAAAGAGACCCAGTACTTC	CASSLQGKETQYF
-	16	TRBV4-3	-	TRBJ2-1	TGCGCCAGCAGCCATCGGAGGGATCGCCTCTACAATGAGCAGTTCTTC	CASSHRRDRLYNEQFF
TRBD1	14	TRBV6-1	-	TRBJ2-5	TGTGCCAGTATCGGACAGGGGGCAAGAGAGACCCAGTACTTC	CASIGQGARETQYF
-	15	TRBV12-3/TRBV12-4	few	TRBJ2-3	TGTGCCAGCAGTCCCGCGGGACGGAGCACAGATACGCAGTATTTT	CASSPAGRSTDTQYF
-	11	TRBV5-6	-	TRBJ2-5	TGTGCCAGCAGCCAGGGAGAGACCCAGTACTTC	CASSQGETQYF